Shown below are 8 T cell receptor beta chains from a single sample sequenced in a study of T-cell reconstitution after alpha-beta-depleted transplantation in children. A library of TCRbeta sequences, prepared with unique molecular identifiers, was generated. TCRdb fed the PCR reads into MiXCR, producing one record per CDR3 protein. Of about 240,000 distinct CDR3 sequences in the sample, about 26% were seen once. Source: PBMCs, taken before TCRalphabeta/CD19-depleted stem cell transplant. These receptors came from a girl aged 2-10 years with Fanconi anemia, due to receive a stem cell transplant.

This clonotype was found a few times. The chain uses TRBV7-8 and TRBJ2-3; TRBD2 aligns across 7 bases. The J segment lost 2 bases and the V segment lost 5 bases, leaving 13 bases of the junction unmatched. In germline, CDR1 is SGHVS, CDR2 FQNEAQ. This CDR3 is 17 amino acids long. As DNA, the CDR3 is TGTGCCAGCAGCCACCCCCGTAGTAGGGACTACACAGATACGCAGTATTTT. Its translation: CASSHPRSRDYTDTQYF. Supplemented by reference TRBV7-8 and TRBJ2-3, the full variable domain reads GAGVSQSPRYKVAKRGQDVALRCDPISGHVSLFWYQQALGQGPEFLTYFQNEAQLDKSGLPSDRFFAERPEGSVSTLKIQRTQQEDSAVYLCASSHPRSRDYTDTQYFGPGTRLTVL.

This chain links TRBV5-1 with TRBJ1-5, with a possible D match to TRBD1 (5 bases). V lost 0 bases and J 0 bases, leaving 13 bases between the germline ends. The CDR3 length is 17 residues. The V gene's germline CDR1 is SGHRS and CDR2 YFSETQ. The CDR3 protein is CASSLGEGPYSNQPQHF. The CDR3, as DNA: TGCGCCAGCAGCTTGGGCGAGGGGCCATATAGCAATCAGCCCCAGCATTTT.

This clonotype appeared many times. The chain uses TRBV29-1 and TRBJ1-2, with D unresolved. The germline CDR1 and CDR2 sequences are SQVTM and ANQGSEA. The CDR3 is 15 amino acids. Trimming left V 4 bases short and J 1 base short, with 16 bases between. CDR3: CSVGIWAENNYGYTF. The CDR3 coding sequence is TGCAGCGTTGGTATTTGGGCAGAGAATAACTATGGCTACACCTTC.

This clonotype came up many times. This chain links TRBV5-1 with TRBJ2-1, with 7 positions matching TRBD1. The CDR3 contains 13 residues. The J segment lost 5 bases and the V segment lost 5 bases, leaving 4 bases of the junction unmatched. The germline gives CDR1 SGHRS, CDR2 YFSETQ. Here the CDR3 reads CASRKGQDNEQFF. CDR3 nucleotide sequence: TGCGCCAGCAGAAAAGGACAGGACAATGAGCAGTTCTTC.

This clonotype was detected ten times or more. J is TRBJ2-7 and V is TRBV7-9, with 9 positions matching TRBD1. The CDR3 has 14 amino acids. Germline V lookup: CDR1 SEHNR, CDR2 FQNEAQ (reference sequence). Trimming removed 0 bases from V and 4 bases from J; junction bases left unmatched: 1. In DNA, the CDR3 is TGTGCCAGCAGCTTAGCTGGGACAGGGTACGAGCAGTACTTC. It specifies CASSLAGTGYEQYF.

The chain has TRBV20-1 and TRBJ1-5; D gene unclear. Germline V gene lookup returns CDR1 DFQATT and CDR2 SNEGSKA (reference sequence). V lost 3 bases to trimming and J lost 7 bases, with 10 bases between them. The CDR3 is 12 residues long. CDR3 coding DNA: TGCAGTGCTAGTGATGGGAAGCAGCCCCAGCATTTT. It yields the protein CSASDGKQPQHF.

This clonotype was observed at least ten times. The chain has TRBV5-1 and TRBJ2-5, with D unclear. V was cut by 2 bases and J by 2 bases, with 10 bases left in between. CDR1 and CDR2 (germline): SGHRS, YFSETQ. The CDR3 length is 14 residues. The CDR3: CASSLGTPQETQYF. The CDR3 nucleotides read TGCGCCAGCAGCTTAGGCACGCCTCAAGAGACCCAGTACTTC. Complete variable domain (other parts from reference TRBV5-1 and TRBJ2-5): KAGVTQTPRYLIKTRGQQVTLSCSPISGHRSVSWYQQTPGQGLQFLFEYFSETQRNKGNFPGRFSGRQFSNSRSEMNVSTLELGDSALYLCASSLGTPQETQYFGPGTRLLVL.

This clonotype has a count of ten or more. The chain employs TRBV6-6 and TRBJ2-2; TRBD2 matches 10 bases. CDR1 and CDR2 from the germline V gene are MNHNY and SVGAGI (reference sequence). This CDR3 contains 13 residues. Trimming cost V 11 bases and J 2 bases; bases outside gene matches: 2. The DNA for the CDR3 is TGTGCCGGGACTAGCGTCAACACCGGGGAGCTGTTTTTT. It is translated as CAGTSVNTGELFF.